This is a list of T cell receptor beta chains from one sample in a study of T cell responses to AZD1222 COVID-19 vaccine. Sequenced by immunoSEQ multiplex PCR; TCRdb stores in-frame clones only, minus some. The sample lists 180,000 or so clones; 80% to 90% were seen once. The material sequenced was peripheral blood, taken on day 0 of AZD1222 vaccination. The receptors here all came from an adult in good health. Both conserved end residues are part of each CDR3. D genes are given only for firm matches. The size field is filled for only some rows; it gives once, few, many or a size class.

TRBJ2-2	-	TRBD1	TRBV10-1	CASGLGQGATGELFF	TGCGCCAGCGGACTGGGACAGGGGGCGACCGGGGAGCTGTTTTTT
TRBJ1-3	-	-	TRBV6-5	CASRQGGRGNTIYF	TGTGCCAGCAGACAGGGAGGAAGAGGAAACACCATATATTTT
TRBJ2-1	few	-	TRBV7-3	CASSPSRGNEQFF	TGTGCCAGCAGCCCTTCCCGGGGAAATGAGCAGTTCTTC
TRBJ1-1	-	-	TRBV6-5	CASRPGWANTEAFF	TGTGCCAGCCGTCCGGGATGGGCGAACACTGAAGCTTTCTTT
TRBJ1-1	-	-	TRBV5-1	CASSLGRLWTEAFF	TGCGCCAGCAGCTTGGGGCGTTTGTGGACTGAAGCTTTCTTT
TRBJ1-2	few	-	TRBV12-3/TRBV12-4	CASSLDSRGYTF	TGTGCCAGCAGTCTGGACAGTCGGGGCTACACCTTC
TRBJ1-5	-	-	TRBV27	CASSSIATLSNQPQHF	TGTGCCAGCAGTTCAATTGCGACTCTTAGCAATCAGCCCCAGCATTTT
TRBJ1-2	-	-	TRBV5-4	CASSLGGDYGYTF	TGTGCCAGCAGCTTGGGCGGGGACTATGGCTACACCTTC
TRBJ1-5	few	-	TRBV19	CASSGVTGNQPQHF	TGTGCCAGTAGCGGGGTGACAGGCAATCAGCCCCAGCATTTT
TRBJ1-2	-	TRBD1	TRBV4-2	CASSQESRAGQGQGWGGGYTF	TGTGCCAGCAGCCAAGAGTCGAGGGCGGGACAAGGACAGGGGTGGGGTGGTGGCTACACCTTC
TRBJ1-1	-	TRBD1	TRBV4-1	CASSQAQGSGTEAFF	TGCGCCAGCAGCCAAGCACAGGGGTCGGGGACTGAAGCTTTCTTT
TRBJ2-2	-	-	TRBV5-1	CASSLELGELFF	TGCGCCAGCAGCTTGGAGCTTGGGGAGCTGTTTTTT
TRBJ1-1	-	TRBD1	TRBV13	CASSVRGRGTEAFF	TGTGCCAGCAGCGTCAGGGGGCGAGGTACTGAAGCTTTCTTT
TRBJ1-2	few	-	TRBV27	CASSTLPSRRLNYGYTF	TGTGCCAGCAGTACCCTACCCTCCCGAAGACTTAACTATGGCTACACCTTC
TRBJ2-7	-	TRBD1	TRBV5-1	CASSYDRVYEQYF	TGCGCCAGCAGCTACGACAGGGTATACGAGCAGTACTTC
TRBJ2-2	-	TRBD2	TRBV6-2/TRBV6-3	CASSYISRLAGFGELFF	TGTGCCAGCAGTTACATATCGAGACTAGCGGGTTTCGGGGAGCTGTTTTTT
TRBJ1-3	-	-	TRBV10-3	CAISAKTETPGNTIYF	TGTGCCATCAGTGCAAAAACAGAGACCCCTGGAAACACCATATATTTT